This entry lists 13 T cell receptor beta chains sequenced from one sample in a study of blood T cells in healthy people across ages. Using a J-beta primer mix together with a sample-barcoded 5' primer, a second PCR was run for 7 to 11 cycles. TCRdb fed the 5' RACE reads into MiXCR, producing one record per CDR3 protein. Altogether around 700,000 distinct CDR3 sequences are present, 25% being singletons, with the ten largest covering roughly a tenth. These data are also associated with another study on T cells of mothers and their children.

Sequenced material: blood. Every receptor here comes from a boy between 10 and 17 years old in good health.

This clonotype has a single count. The CDR3 reads CASSQDLQQPDTQYF. CDR3 coding DNA: TGTGCCAGCAGCCAAGATCTCCAGCAACCAGATACGCAGTATTTT. The chain recombines TRBV14 with TRBJ2-3; D is ambiguous. Germline CDR1 and CDR2: SGHDN and FVKESK. The CDR3 loop spans 15 amino acids. Trimming removed 0 bases from V and 4 bases from J, with 11 bases in between.

CDR3: CASSLGGRGNTEAFF. As DNA, the CDR3 is TGTGCCAGCAGCTTAGGGGGCAGGGGGAACACTGAAGCTTTCTTT. V is TRBV13 and J is TRBJ1-1; weak D call: TRBD1 (6 bases). With 0 bases removed from V and 1 base from J, the gap between germline ends came to 9 bases. Germline assignment: CDR1 PRHDT and CDR2 FYEKMQ (reference sequence). The CDR3 is 15 residues long. The variable domain in full, completed from reference TRBV13 and TRBJ1-1, reads AAGVIQSPRHLIKEKRETATLKCYPIPRHDTVYWYQQGPGQDPQFLISFYEKMQSDKGSIPDRFSAQQFSDYHSELNMSSLELGDSALYFCASSLGGRGNTEAFFGQGTRLTVV.

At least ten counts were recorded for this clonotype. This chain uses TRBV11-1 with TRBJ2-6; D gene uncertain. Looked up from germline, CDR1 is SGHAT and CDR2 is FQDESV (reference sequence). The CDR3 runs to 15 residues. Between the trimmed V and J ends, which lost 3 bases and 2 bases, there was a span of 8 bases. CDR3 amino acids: CASSFPLAGANVLTF. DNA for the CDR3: TGTGCCAGCAGCTTCCCATTAGCTGGGGCCAACGTCCTGACTTTC.

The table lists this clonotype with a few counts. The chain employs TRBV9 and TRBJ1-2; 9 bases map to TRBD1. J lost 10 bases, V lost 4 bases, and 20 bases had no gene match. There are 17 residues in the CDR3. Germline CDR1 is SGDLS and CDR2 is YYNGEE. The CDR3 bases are TGTGCCAGCAGCACTCTATGGGGGGGACAGGGTCTCGTGGACTACACCTTC. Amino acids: CASSTLWGGQGLVDYTF.

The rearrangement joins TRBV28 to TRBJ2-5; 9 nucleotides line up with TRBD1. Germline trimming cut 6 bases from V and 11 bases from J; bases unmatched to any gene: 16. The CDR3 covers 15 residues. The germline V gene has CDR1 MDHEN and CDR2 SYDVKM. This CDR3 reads CASRRDRALMWEQYF. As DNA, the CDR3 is TGTGCCAGCAGGCGGGACAGGGCCCTTATGTGGGAGCAGTACTTC.

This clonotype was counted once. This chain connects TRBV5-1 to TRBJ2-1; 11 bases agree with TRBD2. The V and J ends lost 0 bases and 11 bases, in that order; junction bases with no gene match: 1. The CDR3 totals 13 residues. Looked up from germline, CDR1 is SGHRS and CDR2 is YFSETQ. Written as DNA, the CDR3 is TGCGCCAGCAGCTTGGCTAGCGGGGGGCAGCAGTTCTTC. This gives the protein CASSLASGGQQFF.

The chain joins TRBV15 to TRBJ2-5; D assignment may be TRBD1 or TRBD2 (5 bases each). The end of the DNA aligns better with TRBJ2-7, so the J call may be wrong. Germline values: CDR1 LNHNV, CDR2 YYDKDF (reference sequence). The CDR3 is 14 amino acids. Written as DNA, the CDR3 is TGTGCCACCAGCAGAGATCGGGGCGGATACGAGCAGTACTTC. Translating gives CATSRDRGGYEQYF.

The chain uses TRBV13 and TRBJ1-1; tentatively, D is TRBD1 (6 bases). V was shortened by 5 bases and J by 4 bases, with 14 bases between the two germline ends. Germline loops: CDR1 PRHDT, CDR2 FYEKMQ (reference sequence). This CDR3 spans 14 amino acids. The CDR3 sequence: CASSPRGPGTEAFF. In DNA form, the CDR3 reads TGTGCCAGCAGCCCCCGGGGGCCCGGCACTGAAGCTTTCTTT.

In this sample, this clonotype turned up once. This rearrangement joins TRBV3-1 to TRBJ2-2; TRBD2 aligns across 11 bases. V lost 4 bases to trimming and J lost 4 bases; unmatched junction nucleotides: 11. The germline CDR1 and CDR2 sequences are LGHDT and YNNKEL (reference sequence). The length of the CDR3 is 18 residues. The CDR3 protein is CASSPLGLAALSTGELFF. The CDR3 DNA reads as TGTGCCAGCAGCCCGCTGGGACTAGCGGCGCTAAGCACCGGGGAGCTGTTTTTT. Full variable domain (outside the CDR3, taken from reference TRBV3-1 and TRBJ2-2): DTAVSQTPKYLVTQMGNDKSIKCEQNLGHDTMYWYKQDSKKFLKIMFSYNNKELIINETVPNRFSPKSPDKAHLNLHINSLELGDSAVYFCASSPLGLAALSTGELFFGEGSRLTVL.

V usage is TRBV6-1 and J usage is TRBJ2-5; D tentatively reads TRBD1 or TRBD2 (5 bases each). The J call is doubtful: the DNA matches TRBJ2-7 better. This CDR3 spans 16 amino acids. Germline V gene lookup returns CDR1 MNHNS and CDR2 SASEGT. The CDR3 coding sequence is TGTGCCAGCAGTCGAGCCGGGGCTAGTATGACCTACGAGCAGTACTTC. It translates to CASSRAGASMTYEQYF.

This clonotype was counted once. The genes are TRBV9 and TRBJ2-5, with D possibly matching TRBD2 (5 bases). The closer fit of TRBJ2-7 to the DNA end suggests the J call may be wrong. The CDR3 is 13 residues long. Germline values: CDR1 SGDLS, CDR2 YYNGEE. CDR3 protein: CASSAGEGYEQYF. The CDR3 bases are TGTGCCAGCAGCGCCGGTGAGGGATACGAGCAGTACTTC.

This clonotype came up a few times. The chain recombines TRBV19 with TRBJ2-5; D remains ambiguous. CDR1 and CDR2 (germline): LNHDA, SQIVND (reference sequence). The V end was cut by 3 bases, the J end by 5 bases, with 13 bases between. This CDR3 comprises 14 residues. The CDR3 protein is CASSISYGRETQYF. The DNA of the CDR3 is TGTGCCAGTAGTATCAGCTACGGACGCGAGACCCAGTACTTC. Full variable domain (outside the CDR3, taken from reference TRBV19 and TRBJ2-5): DGGITQSPKYLFRKEGQNVTLSCEQNLNHDAMYWYRQDPGQGLRLIYYSQIVNDFQKGDIAEGYSVSREKKESFPLTVTSAQKNPTAFYLCASSISYGRETQYFGPGTRLLVL.

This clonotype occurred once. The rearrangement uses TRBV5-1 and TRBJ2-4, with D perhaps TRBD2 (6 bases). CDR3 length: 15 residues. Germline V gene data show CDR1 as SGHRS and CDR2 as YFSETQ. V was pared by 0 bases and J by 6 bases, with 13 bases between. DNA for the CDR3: TGCGCCAGCAGCTTGGTTCAGGGAGGACGAAACATTCAGTACTTC. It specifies CASSLVQGGRNIQYF.